A selection of T cell receptor beta chains follows, all from one sample in a study of beta chain features in type 1 diabetes. Clones were read by immunoSEQ multiplex PCR, and TCRdb kept only the in-frame ones, dropping some. The table lists some 660,000 clones, 11% to 15% of them singletons, with 0.04% in the top ten. The sequenced sample was naive CD4+ T cells from blood. The receptors originated from a man aged 18-30 years with type 1 diabetes. Both conserved end residues are part of each CDR3. D genes are given only for firm matches. Clone size is shown for a subset of rows, as once, few, many or a class of expanded clone.

V gene: TRBV20-1
J gene: TRBJ2-7
D gene: NA
clone size: few
CDR3 protein: CSASLPYEQYF
CDR3 DNA: TGCAGTGCTAGCTTACCCTACGAGCAGTACTTC

V gene: TRBV30
J gene: TRBJ2-2
D gene: NA
clone size: NA
CDR3 protein: CAWSPTSSAGELFF
CDR3 DNA: TGTGCCTGGAGTCCCACCTCGAGTGCCGGGGAGCTGTTTTTT

V gene: TRBV7-9
J gene: TRBJ1-2
D gene: NA
clone size: few
CDR3 protein: CASSLAGYDGYTF
CDR3 DNA: TGTGCCAGCAGCTTAGCCGGGTATGATGGCTACACCTTC

V gene: TRBV29-1
J gene: TRBJ1-1
D gene: TRBD1
clone size: few
CDR3 protein: CSVEPAGGNTEAFF
CDR3 DNA: TGCAGCGTTGAACCCGCAGGGGGCAACACTGAAGCTTTCTTT

V gene: TRBV6-5
J gene: TRBJ2-5
D gene: NA
clone size: NA
CDR3 protein: CASSQRWETQYF
CDR3 DNA: TGTGCCAGCAGTCAACGATGGGAGACCCAGTACTTC

V gene: TRBV19
J gene: TRBJ1-5
D gene: NA
clone size: NA
CDR3 protein: CASSTTGLSNQPQHF
CDR3 DNA: TGTGCCAGTAGCACCACAGGGTTGAGCAATCAGCCCCAGCATTTT

V gene: TRBV18
J gene: TRBJ2-6
D gene: NA
clone size: NA
CDR3 protein: CASSPQEGVAGANVLTF
CDR3 DNA: TGTGCCAGCTCACCACAGGAAGGTGTGGCTGGGGCCAACGTCCTGACTTTC

V gene: TRBV19
J gene: TRBJ1-5
D gene: NA
clone size: NA
CDR3 protein: CASKLYRDGNQPQHF
CDR3 DNA: TGTGCCAGTAAGTTATACAGGGATGGCAATCAGCCCCAGCATTTT

V gene: TRBV2
J gene: TRBJ2-7
D gene: TRBD2
clone size: few
CDR3 protein: CASSGTSGSWQYF
CDR3 DNA: TGTGCCAGCTCCGGGACTAGCGGGAGCTGGCAGTACTTC

V gene: TRBV2
J gene: TRBJ2-2
D gene: NA
clone size: few
CDR3 protein: CASSEFGGAGELFF
CDR3 DNA: TGTGCCAGCAGTGAATTCGGCGGGGCCGGGGAGCTGTTTTTT

V gene: TRBV14
J gene: TRBJ2-7
D gene: NA
clone size: few
CDR3 protein: CASSQDPGVGPYEQYF
CDR3 DNA: TGTGCCAGCAGCCAAGATCCGGGAGTAGGACCGTACGAGCAGTACTTC

V gene: TRBV19
J gene: TRBJ2-1
D gene: NA
clone size: few
CDR3 protein: CATLSPSSYNEQFF
CDR3 DNA: TGTGCCACCCTGTCCCCGAGCTCCTACAATGAGCAGTTCTTC

V gene: TRBV5-6
J gene: TRBJ2-1
D gene: NA
clone size: few
CDR3 protein: CASRRNYNEQFF
CDR3 DNA: TGTGCCAGCCGGAGGAATTACAATGAGCAGTTCTTC

V gene: TRBV18
J gene: TRBJ2-6
D gene: NA
clone size: NA
CDR3 protein: CASSPLARNPISGANVLTF
CDR3 DNA: TGTGCCAGCTCACCACTAGCCAGGAACCCCATCTCTGGGGCCAACGTCCTGACTTTC

V gene: TRBV4-3
J gene: TRBJ1-2
D gene: NA
clone size: few
CDR3 protein: CASSQDMSANYGYTF
CDR3 DNA: TGCGCCAGCAGCCAAGATATGAGCGCTAACTATGGCTACACCTTC

V gene: TRBV2
J gene: TRBJ1-5
D gene: NA
clone size: NA
CDR3 protein: CATTTVSNQPQHF
CDR3 DNA: TGTGCCACCACCACCGTCAGCAATCAGCCCCAGCATTTT

V gene: TRBV29-1
J gene: TRBJ1-5
D gene: NA
clone size: NA
CDR3 protein: CSVVQGSNQPQHF
CDR3 DNA: TGCAGCGTTGTACAGGGAAGCAATCAGCCCCAGCATTTT